These 20 T cell receptor beta chains came from one sample sequenced in a study of T-cell reconstitution after alpha-beta-depleted transplantation in children. A library of TCRbeta sequences, prepared with unique molecular identifiers, was generated. MiXCR, applied by TCRdb to the PCR reads, yields one record per CDR3 protein. This sample has 450,000 to 600,000 distinct CDR3 sequences, with approximately 16% found just once. The specimen was PBMCs from the stem cell graft donor, collected from the stem cell graft. Receptor source: a human donor who donated a stem cell graft to a child with acute lymphoblastic leukemia.

The rearrangement joins TRBV5-1 to TRBJ2-1; 9 bases are a match to TRBD2. Germline loops: CDR1 SGHRS, CDR2 YFSETQ. The CDR3 is made up of 15 amino acids. J lost 5 bases, V lost 0 bases, and 3 bases had no gene match. CDR3: CASSLDRLADNEQFF. The DNA for the CDR3 is TGCGCCAGCAGCTTGGATAGACTAGCGGACAATGAGCAGTTCTTC.

This clonotype was seen a few times. The CDR3 region is CASSSSRDLYEQYF. CDR3 sequence (DNA): TGTGCCAGCAGTTCCTCCCGGGACCTCTACGAGCAGTACTTC. This chain links TRBV27 with TRBJ2-7; tentatively, D is TRBD1 or TRBD2 (5 bases each). Looked up from germline, CDR1 is MNHEY and CDR2 is SMNVEV (reference sequence). V lost 4 bases, J lost 3 bases, and 13 bases lay in between. There are 14 residues in the CDR3.

This clonotype has at least ten counts. This chain joins TRBV7-9 and TRBJ2-7; TRBD2 matches at 10 bases. The V segment lost 1 base and the J segment 5 bases; nucleotides outside the gene matches: 8. Germline V lookup: CDR1 SEHNR, CDR2 FQNEAQ (reference sequence). The CDR3 has 16 residues. The DNA for the CDR3 is TGTGCCAGCAGCTTAGGCGAGAGCGGGAGGGCCCACGAGCAGTACTTC. It yields the protein CASSLGESGRAHEQYF.

The chain couples TRBV6-2 or TRBV6-3 to TRBJ2-5, with 7 bases fitting TRBD1. CDR3 length: 15 amino acids. The V segment lost 6 bases and the J segment 1 base; nucleotides outside the gene matches: 8. Germline V CDR1 and CDR2: MNHEY, SVGEGT. CDR3 sequence: CASRPRDSGQETQYF. CDR3 bases: TGTGCCAGCAGACCACGGGACAGCGGCCAAGAGACCCAGTACTTC.

The chain links TRBV6-1 to TRBJ2-1; D unclear. This CDR3 has 14 residues. Trimming took 3 bases from V and 5 from J, leaving 11 bases between them. Germline assignment: CDR1 MNHNS and CDR2 SASEGT. The CDR3 loop reads CASSDRWANNEQFF. DNA of the CDR3: TGTGCCAGCAGTGACCGGTGGGCTAACAATGAGCAGTTCTTC.

The chain couples TRBV7-3 to TRBJ2-7; 14 bases are shared with TRBD2. The CDR3 contains 19 residues. CDR1 is SGHTA, CDR2 FQGTGA, per germline. V shed 2 bases, J shed 3 bases, and the junction held 12 bases outside the gene matches. The CDR3 bases are TGTGCCAGCAGCTTAGGGACTAGCGGGAGTAATCAACGGCGCTACGAGCAGTACTTC. As protein: CASSLGTSGSNQRRYEQYF.

This clonotype was counted a few times. The CDR3 region is CASSLSWTQETQYF. CDR3 DNA sequence: TGTGCCAGCAGTTTAAGTTGGACTCAAGAGACCCAGTACTTC. The chain is built from TRBV12-3 or TRBV12-4 and TRBJ2-5; tentative D call: TRBD2 (5 bases). V dropped 2 bases and J dropped 2 bases, with 9 bases sitting between them. The length of the CDR3 is 14 residues.

This clonotype was counted only a few times. J is TRBJ2-1 and V is TRBV24-1; 9 nucleotides line up with TRBD2. The germline CDR1 and CDR2 sequences are KGHDR and SFDVKD. CDR3 length: 17 amino acids. The V segment lost 3 bases and the J segment 0 bases; nucleotides outside the gene matches: 5. CDR3 amino acids: CATSDPALAGSYNEQFF. The CDR3 nucleotides are TGTGCCACCAGTGATCCGGCACTAGCGGGCTCCTACAATGAGCAGTTCTTC.

The J gene is TRBJ1-2, the V gene TRBV7-3, with a weak D call TRBD1 (5 bases). CDR1 is SGHTA, CDR2 FQGTGA, per germline. The CDR3 covers 16 residues. V lost 1 base and J 4 bases, leaving 16 bases between the germline ends. The DNA for the CDR3 is TGTGCCAGCAGCTTAAAGGAGACAGTTCCCTTCTATGGCTACACCTTC. It translates to CASSLKETVPFYGYTF.

The CDR3 is CSAPGGGNEKLFF. CDR3 sequence (DNA): TGCAGTGCGCCAGGGGGCGGTAATGAAAAACTGTTTTTT. The chain combines TRBV20-1 with TRBJ1-4, with 8 bases fitting TRBD1. Trimming removed 6 bases from V and 4 bases from J; junction bases left unmatched: 4. This CDR3 is 13 amino acids long. CDR1 and CDR2 (germline): DFQATT, SNEGSKA (reference sequence).

This chain links TRBV7-9 with TRBJ1-1; no definite D call. This CDR3 has 13 amino acids. Deletions cut 0 bases from V and 4 bases from J, with 6 bases between. The V gene's germline CDR1 is SEHNR and CDR2 FQNEAQ (reference sequence). The CDR3 region has the DNA TGTGCCAGCAGCTTAGCCTGGAGCACTGAAGCTTTCTTT. This sequence encodes CASSLAWSTEAFF.

This clonotype was seen only a few times. The gene calls are TRBV4-2 and TRBJ2-1, with TRBD1 matching 8 bases. The V and J ends lost 3 bases and 4 bases, in that order; junction bases with no gene match: 8. This CDR3 has 16 residues. Germline CDR1 LGHNA, CDR2 YNFKEQ. Here the CDR3 reads CASSQSRTGSYNEQFF. Here the CDR3 DNA reads TGTGCCAGCAGCCAGAGTCGGACAGGGTCTTACAATGAGCAGTTCTTC.

The V and J genes are TRBV6-1 and TRBJ2-3; no definite D call. In germline, CDR1 is MNHNS, CDR2 SASEGT. V was cut by 4 bases and J by 6 bases, with 8 bases left in between. This CDR3 is built from 12 residues. CDR3 nucleotide sequence: TGTGCCAGCAGTGTCGACGGCGATACGCAGTATTTT. The encoded protein is CASSVDGDTQYF.

The chain links TRBV29-1 to TRBJ2-1; TRBD2 matches at 9 bases. The CDR3 runs 15 residues. Germline V gene sequence: CDR1 SQVTM, CDR2 ANQGSEA. V dropped 4 bases and J dropped 6; count of bases not matched to a gene: 10. CDR3 residues: CSVVPGLAPFNEQFF. CDR3 DNA: TGCAGCGTTGTTCCGGGACTAGCACCATTCAATGAGCAGTTCTTC.

As regards this clonotype: It may be a read error: a sequence one base away is much more abundant. The chain joins TRBV9 to TRBJ2-1; no reliable D call. Trimming removed 0 bases from V and 0 bases from J, with 4 bases in between. The CDR3 is made up of 14 amino acids. Germline CDR1 SGDLS, CDR2 YYNGEE. CDR3 sequence reads: CASSVEGSYNEQFF. The CDR3 DNA sequence: TGTGCCAGCAGCGTAGAGGGCTCCTACAATGAGCAGTTCTTC.

This CDR3 is CASSLAGGEAGNTIYF. CDR3 in DNA: TGTGCCAGCAGTTTAGCGGGGGGCGAAGCTGGAAACACCATATATTTT. This rearrangement joins TRBV12-3 or TRBV12-4 to TRBJ1-3, with D perhaps matching TRBD1 (6 bases). This CDR3 region has 16 residues. V lost 0 bases to trimming and J lost 2 bases, with 11 bases between them.

This clonotype has a handful of counts. This chain uses TRBV7-9 with TRBJ2-7, with D perhaps assigned TRBD1 or TRBD2 (6 bases each). The CDR3 sequence is 16 residues long. Germline loops: CDR1 SEHNR, CDR2 FQNEAQ (reference sequence). Trimming stripped 1 base from V and 2 bases from J, with 15 bases between. The DNA of the CDR3 is TGTGCCAGCAGCTTAGTAGGAGGGGGGCATACCTACGAGCAGTACTTC. This encodes CASSLVGGGHTYEQYF. The full variable domain, rest sourced from reference TRBV7-9 and TRBJ2-7, is DTGVSQNPRHKITKRGQNVTFRCDPISEHNRLYWYRQTLGQGPEFLTYFQNEAQLEKSRLLSDRFSAERPKGSFSTLEIQRTEQGDSAMYLCASSLVGGGHTYEQYFGPGTRLTVT.

The rearrangement links TRBV5-1 to TRBJ2-1; 8 nucleotides align to TRBD2. The CDR3 extends over 15 amino acids. The germline V gene has CDR1 SGHRS and CDR2 YFSETQ. Trimming removed 6 bases from V and 10 bases from J; junction bases left unmatched: 15. The CDR3 sequence is CASTFGAGVSREQFF. The CDR3 DNA follows: TGCGCCAGCACCTTCGGAGCGGGAGTATCGAGAGAGCAGTTCTTC.

The table lists this clonotype with a few counts. The V and J genes are TRBV20-1 and TRBJ2-7; TRBD1 matches 10 bases. Germline lookup yields CDR1 DFQATT and CDR2 SNEGSKA (reference sequence). The ends lost 6 bases at V and 5 bases at J; junction bases unmatched: 10. CDR3 length: 14 amino acids. Here the CDR3 DNA reads TGCAGTGCCATCCTCGGGACAGGGGACCACGAGCAGTACTTC. This encodes CSAILGTGDHEQYF.

The sample holds a few counts of this clonotype. The V gene is TRBV11-2, the J gene TRBJ2-1; 7 bases fit TRBD1. V gave up 5 bases and J gave up 7 bases; unmatched junction bases: 14. In germline, CDR1 is SGHAT, CDR2 FQNNGV. This CDR3 is built from 16 residues. The CDR3 DNA reads as TGTGCCAGCAGCCCCGCAACCAGGGGGTTATCGAATGAGCAGTTCTTC. Protein sequence: CASSPATRGLSNEQFF. Looking up the rest from reference TRBV11-2 and TRBJ2-1 gives the full variable domain: EAGVAQSPRYKIIEKRQSVAFWCNPISGHATLYWYQQILGQGPKLLIQFQNNGVVDDSQLPKDRFSAERLKGVDSTLKIQPAKLEDSAVYLCASSPATRGLSNEQFFGPGTRLTVL.